These T cell receptor beta chains were read from a single sample in a study of blood T cell repertoires in COVID-19. Some clones are missing from TCRdb's copy, which holds only in-frame ones; the method was immunoSEQ multiplex PCR. The sample shows about 17,000 clones, 78% of them seen only once. What was sequenced was peripheral blood. The source is a man aged 55-75 years with active or convalescent COVID-19. The CDR3 runs from the conserved cysteine through the conserved F or W. D genes are given only for firm matches. Size tells how often a clone was seen (once, few, many) or the class of an expanded clone, and some rows leave it out.

>TRBJ1-1|NA|NA|15|TRBV7-9
TGTGCCAGCAGCTTAGCGAGGGGGGGCCAAACTGAAGCTTTCTTT
CASSLARGGQTEAFF
>TRBJ2-2|NA|few|15|TRBV27
TGTGCCAGCAGTTTACGGGGGACGGACACCGGGGAGCTGTTTTTT
CASSLRGTDTGELFF
>TRBJ1-2|NA|NA|15|TRBV24-1
TGTGCCACCAGTGACAGGACAGACTTAAACTATGGCTACACCTTC
CATSDRTDLNYGYTF
>TRBJ2-7|TRBD1|NA|13|TRBV5-1
TGCGCCAGCAGCCGCGACAGGGCACACGAGCAGTACTTC
CASSRDRAHEQYF
>TRBJ2-2|NA|NA|18|TRBV21-1
TGTGCCCAAGCCCTTAGGACGGGTCCCAGAGGGTGGACCGGGGAGCTGTTTTTT
CAQALRTGPRGWTGELFF
>TRBJ1-5|NA|NA|15|TRBV19
TGTGCCAGTAGTTCCTCAAGGACAGCCAATCAGCCCCAGCATTTT
CASSSSRTANQPQHF
>TRBJ1-6|NA|NA|10|TRBV2
TGTGCCAGCAGTGAACGGGACCTCCACTTT
CASSERDLHF
>TRBJ1-5|TRBD1|NA|15|TRBV6-5
TGTGCCAGCAGTTACTCCGGGACAGGCGAACAGCCCCAGCATTTT
CASSYSGTGEQPQHF
>TRBJ2-3|NA|few|13|TRBV5-1
TGCGCCAGCAGCTTGTTGTCAGAAGATACGCAGTATTTT
CASSLLSEDTQYF
>TRBJ2-5|TRBD2|NA|14|TRBV19
TGTGCCAGTAGTCGTAGCGGGGGGGGTGAGACCCAGTACTTC
CASSRSGGGETQYF
>TRBJ1-5|TRBD1|medium-sized|15|TRBV27
TGTGCCAGCAGTTTCGGTGGGACAGGGAATCAGCCCCAGCATTTT
CASSFGGTGNQPQHF
>TRBJ2-2|NA|NA|15|TRBV18
TGTGCCAGCTCACCACCAGGGGCGAACACCGGGGAGCTGTTTTTT
CASSPPGANTGELFF
>TRBJ2-4|TRBD2|few|17|TRBV7-9
TGTGCCAGCAGACCTGGACTAGCGGGAGGAAGTGGAAACATTCAGTACTTC
CASRPGLAGGSGNIQYF
>TRBJ2-3|TRBD1|few|16|TRBV23-1
TGCGCCAGCAGTCAATCCGGGACAGGTGTCACAGATACGCAGTATTTT
CASSQSGTGVTDTQYF
>TRBJ1-2|NA|NA|14|TRBV5-1
TGCGCCAGCAGCTTGGATACAGCTAACTATGGCTACACCTTC
CASSLDTANYGYTF
>TRBJ1-5|NA|NA|13|TRBV30
TGTGCCTGGAGTGAACGCGGAAATCAGCCCCAGCATTTT
CAWSERGNQPQHF
>TRBJ2-5|TRBD1|NA|16|TRBV28
TGTGCCAGCTCAACCGCGAGGGACAGGGGGCAGGAGACCCAGTACTTC
CASSTARDRGQETQYF
>TRBJ2-2|NA|NA|12|TRBV2
TGTGCCAGCAGCTTCGAGGAGAGGGAGCTGTTTTTT
CASSFEERELFF
>TRBJ1-4|NA|NA|16|TRBV28
TGTGCCAGCAGTTCCCCTGGGGGGGGGACTAATGAAAAACTGTTTTTT
CASSSPGGGTNEKLFF
>TRBJ1-2|NA|NA|13|TRBV12-3/TRBV12-4
TGTGCCAGCCGGGCAGGGGCTAACTATGGCTACACCTTC
CASRAGANYGYTF
>TRBJ1-3|TRBD1|NA|15|TRBV7-9
TGTGCCAGCAGCAACACAGGGGGCTCTGGAAACACCATATATTTT
CASSNTGGSGNTIYF
>TRBJ2-6|TRBD1|NA|18|TRBV5-1
TGCGCCAGCAGCTCCCGACAGGGCCGAAGCTCTGGGGCCAACGTCCTGACTTTC
CASSSRQGRSSGANVLTF
>TRBJ1-1|NA|NA|12|TRBV4-1
TGCGCCAGCAGCCTGGGGAGTACTGAAGCTTTCTTT
CASSLGSTEAFF
>TRBJ1-4|TRBD1|NA|13|TRBV14
TGTGCCAGCAGCCAAGGTACAGGGGGAAAACTGTTTTTT
CASSQGTGGKLFF
>TRBJ1-1|NA|NA|15|TRBV28
TGTGCCAGCTTTTCCCAGGGCTTAGCGGGCACTGAAGCTTTCTTT
CASFSQGLAGTEAFF
>TRBJ2-3|TRBD2|NA|18|TRBV7-2
TGTGCCAGCAGCTTAGGCCCCGAAAAGCGGGAGGGCCTCGATACGCAGTATTTT
CASSLGPEKREGLDTQYF
>TRBJ2-6|NA|NA|15|TRBV27
TGTGCCAGCAGTGGGATAGCGTCTGGGGCCAACGTCCTGACTTTC
CASSGIASGANVLTF
>TRBJ2-3|NA|NA|13|TRBV5-1
TGCGCCAGCAGCCCACGACTCACAGATACGCAGTATTTT
CASSPRLTDTQYF
>TRBJ1-6|NA|once|19|TRBV21-1
TGTGCCAGCAGCAAAGCTCAACCAGGGGCCAGCTCCTATAATTCACCCCTCCACTTT
CASSKAQPGASSYNSPLHF
>TRBJ1-2|NA|NA|14|TRBV5-6
TGTGCCAGCAGCCCGAAACAGGGCAAATATGGCTACACCTTC
CASSPKQGKYGYTF
>TRBJ1-4|NA|few|13|TRBV6-5
TGTGCCAGCAGGGGAGTATCCCTAGAAAAACTGTTTTTT
CASRGVSLEKLFF
>TRBJ2-3|TRBD2|few|16|TRBV3-1/TRBV3-2
TGTGCCAGCAGCCACGGGACTAGCGGGAGTCCAGATACGCAGTATTTT
CASSHGTSGSPDTQYF
>TRBJ1-3|NA|NA|14|TRBV9
TGTGCCAGCAGCGTCGCGGCCTACGGGAACACCATATATTTT
CASSVAAYGNTIYF
>TRBJ2-7|NA|NA|14|TRBV5-6
TGTGCCAGCAGCTTGGGGACAGTCTCCTACGAGCAGTACTTC
CASSLGTVSYEQYF
>TRBJ2-7|NA|few|12|TRBV2
TGTGCCAGCAGTGAGCTAGCTTCCGAGCAGTACTTC
CASSELASEQYF
>TRBJ1-2|NA|NA|14|TRBV21-1
TGTGCCAGCAGCAAAGGAGGGGGCGACTATGGCTACACCTTC
CASSKGGGDYGYTF
>TRBJ2-1|NA|NA|16|TRBV2
TGTGCCAGCAGACTCAGGGGCGAGAGCTCCTACAATGAGCAGTTCTTC
CASRLRGESSYNEQFF
>TRBJ2-1|TRBD2|hyperexpanded|15|TRBV15
TGTGCCACCAGCAGAGATCTAGCGGGAGCGAATGAGCAGTTCTTC
CATSRDLAGANEQFF
>TRBJ1-6|NA|NA|14|TRBV5-1
TGCGCCAGCAGCTTGGGCGGTAGTAGGTCACCCCTCCACTTT
CASSLGGSRSPLHF
>TRBJ2-1|TRBD1|NA|15|TRBV19
TGTGCCAGCCGCCTCGACAGGGGGGTTGGGAATGAGCAGTTCTTC
CASRLDRGVGNEQFF
>TRBJ2-3|TRBD2|NA|16|TRBV9
TGTGCCAGCAGCGTAGATGCGGGAGGAGGGGCAGATACGCAGTATTTT
CASSVDAGGGADTQYF
>TRBJ2-1|NA|NA|13|TRBV10-3
TGTGCCATCAGCGGAGCGGTATCCAATGAGCAGTTCTTC
CAISGAVSNEQFF
>TRBJ2-1|NA|NA|11|TRBV12-3/TRBV12-4
TGTGCCAGCAGTTTCCGGTATGAGCAGTTCTTC
CASSFRYEQFF
>TRBJ2-7|TRBD2|NA|14|TRBV2
TGTGCCAGCAGTGAGGAGCGGGAGAACCACGAGCAGTACTTC
CASSEERENHEQYF
>TRBJ2-1|TRBD1|NA|14|TRBV27
TGTGCCAGCAGCCGGGACAGGGTCCGCAATGAGCAGTTCTTC
CASSRDRVRNEQFF
>TRBJ2-3|NA|once|15|TRBV28
TGTGCCAGCAGTCCCATCGGGGGGCTCACAGATACGCAGTATTTT
CASSPIGGLTDTQYF
>TRBJ2-2|NA|medium-sized|14|TRBV2
TGTGCCAGCAGACCGACAGCGAACACCGGGGAGCTGTTTTTT
CASRPTANTGELFF
>TRBJ1-6|TRBD1|NA|13|TRBV5-1
TGCGCCAGCAGCCGGGACAGGGATTCACCCCTCCACTTT
CASSRDRDSPLHF
>TRBJ1-2|NA|NA|12|TRBV19
TGTGCCAGTAGTCAAACAGACTATGGCTACACCTTC
CASSQTDYGYTF
>TRBJ2-7|TRBD2|NA|16|TRBV5-1
TGCGCCAGCAGCTTGGTAGCGACTAGCGGGAGTCTCGAGCAGTACTTC
CASSLVATSGSLEQYF